This is a list of T cell receptor beta chains from one sample in a study of blood T cell repertoires in COVID-19. Clones were read by immunoSEQ multiplex PCR, and TCRdb kept only the in-frame ones, dropping some. This table holds under 200,000 clones, over 80% found once. Source material: peripheral blood. The receptors shown here come from a woman in her twenties or thirties with acute or convalescent COVID-19. Both conserved end residues are part of each CDR3. The order of the fields is V gene, D gene, J gene, clone size, CDR3 DNA, CDR3 protein. D genes are given only for firm matches. Only part of the rows carry a size: once, few, many, or a class if the clone is expanded.

>TRBV10-3|TRBD1|TRBJ1-3|.
TGTGCCATCTCCGGGACAGGGGGCTCTGGAAACACCATATATTTT
CAISGTGGSGNTIYF
>TRBV29-1|.|TRBJ1-5|.
TGCAGCGTCAGACTACAGGGTCACAATCAGCCCCAGCATTTT
CSVRLQGHNQPQHF
>TRBV2|TRBD1|TRBJ1-1|once
TGTGCCAGCAGTGAAATGGGGACAGGGTATGTCAGGGAAGCTTTCTTT
CASSEMGTGYVREAFF
>TRBV19|TRBD2|TRBJ2-7|.
TGTGCCAGTAGTACGACGGGACTACCCTACGAGCAGTACTTC
CASSTTGLPYEQYF
>TRBV6-4|.|TRBJ2-2|.
TGTGCCAGCAGTGACAGGGGCACCGGGGAGCTGTTTTTT
CASSDRGTGELFF
>TRBV11-2|TRBD2|TRBJ2-2|.
TGTGCCAGCAGCCCAGCGGGAAACACCGGGGAGCTGTTTTTT
CASSPAGNTGELFF
>TRBV6-4|.|TRBJ2-3|.
TGTGCCAGCAGTGACTCTACGGAGAAGACGCAGTATTTT
CASSDSTEKTQYF
>TRBV29-1|.|TRBJ2-3|.
TGCAGCGTCATGGGGCAGATAAGCACAGATACGCAGTATTTT
CSVMGQISTDTQYF
>TRBV12-2|.|TRBJ1-1|.
TGTGCAAGTCGCTTAGGTCAAGGGGCCGCGCCGGGGGACACTGAAGCTTTCTTT
CASRLGQGAAPGDTEAFF
>TRBV5-4|TRBD1|TRBJ1-2|.
TGTGCCAGCAGTCTAGACAGGGGCTATGGCTACACCTTC
CASSLDRGYGYTF
>TRBV12-5|.|TRBJ2-7|.
TGTGCTAGTTATAGGGACTGTTTCTACGAGCAGTACTTC
CASYRDCFYEQYF